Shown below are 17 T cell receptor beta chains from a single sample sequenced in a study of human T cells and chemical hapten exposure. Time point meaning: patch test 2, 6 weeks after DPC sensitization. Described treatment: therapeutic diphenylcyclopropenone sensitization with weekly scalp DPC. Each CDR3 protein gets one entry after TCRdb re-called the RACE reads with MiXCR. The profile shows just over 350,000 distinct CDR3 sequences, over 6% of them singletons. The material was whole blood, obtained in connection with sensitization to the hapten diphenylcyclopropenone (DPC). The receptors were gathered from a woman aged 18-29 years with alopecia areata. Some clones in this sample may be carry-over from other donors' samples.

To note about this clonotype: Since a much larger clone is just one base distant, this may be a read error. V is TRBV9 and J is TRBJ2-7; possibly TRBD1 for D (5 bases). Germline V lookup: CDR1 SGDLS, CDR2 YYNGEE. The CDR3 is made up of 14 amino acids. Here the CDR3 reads CTSSVGVNPDEQYF. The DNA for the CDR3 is TGTACCAGCAGCGTAGGGGTCAACCCTGACGAGCAGTACTTC.

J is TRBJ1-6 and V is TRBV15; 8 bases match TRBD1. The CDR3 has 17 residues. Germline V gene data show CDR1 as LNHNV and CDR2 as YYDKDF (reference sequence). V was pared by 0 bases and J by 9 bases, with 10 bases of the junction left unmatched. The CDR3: CATSRDLVGQGASPLHF. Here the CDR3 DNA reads TGTGCCACCAGCAGAGATCTAGTTGGACAGGGTGCTTCACCCCTCCACTTT.

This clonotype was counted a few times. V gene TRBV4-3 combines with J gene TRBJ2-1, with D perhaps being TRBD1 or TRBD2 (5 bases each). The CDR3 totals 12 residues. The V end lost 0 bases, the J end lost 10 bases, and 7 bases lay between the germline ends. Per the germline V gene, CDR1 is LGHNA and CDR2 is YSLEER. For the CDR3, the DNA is TGCGCCAGCAGCCAAGAAGGGACCGAGCAGTTCTTC. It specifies CASSQEGTEQFF.

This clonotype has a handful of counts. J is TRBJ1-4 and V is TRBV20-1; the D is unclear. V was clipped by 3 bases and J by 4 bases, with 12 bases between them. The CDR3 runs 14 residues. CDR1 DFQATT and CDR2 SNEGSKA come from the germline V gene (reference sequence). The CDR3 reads CSARANQFNEKLFF. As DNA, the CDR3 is TGCAGTGCTAGGGCCAATCAGTTTAATGAAAAACTGTTTTTT.

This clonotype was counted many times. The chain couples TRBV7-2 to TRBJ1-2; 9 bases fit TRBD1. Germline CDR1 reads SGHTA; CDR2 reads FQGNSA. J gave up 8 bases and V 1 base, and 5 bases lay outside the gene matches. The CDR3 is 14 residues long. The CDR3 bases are TGTGCCAGCAGCTTAGACGGGACAGGGAGGGGCTACACCTTC. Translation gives CASSLDGTGRGYTF.

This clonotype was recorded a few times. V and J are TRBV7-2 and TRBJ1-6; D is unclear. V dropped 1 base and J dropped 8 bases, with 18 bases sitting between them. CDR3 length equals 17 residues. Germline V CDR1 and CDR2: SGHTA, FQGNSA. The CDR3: CASSLVLGPARYSPLHF. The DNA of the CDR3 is TGTGCCAGCAGCTTAGTTCTAGGTCCGGCTAGGTATTCACCCCTCCACTTT. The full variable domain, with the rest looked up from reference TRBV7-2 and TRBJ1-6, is GAGVSQSPSNKVTEKGKDVELRCDPISGHTALYWYRQSLGQGLEFLIYFQGNSAPDKSGLPSDRFSAERTGGSVSTLTIQRTQQEDSAVYLCASSLVLGPARYSPLHFGNGTRLTVT.

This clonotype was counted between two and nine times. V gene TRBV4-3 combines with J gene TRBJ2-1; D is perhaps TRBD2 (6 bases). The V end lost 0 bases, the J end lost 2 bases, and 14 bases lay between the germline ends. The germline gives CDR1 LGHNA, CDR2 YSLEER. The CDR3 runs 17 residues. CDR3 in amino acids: CASSQDQETRTYNEQFF. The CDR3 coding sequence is TGCGCCAGCAGCCAAGATCAGGAGACTAGGACCTACAATGAGCAGTTCTTC.

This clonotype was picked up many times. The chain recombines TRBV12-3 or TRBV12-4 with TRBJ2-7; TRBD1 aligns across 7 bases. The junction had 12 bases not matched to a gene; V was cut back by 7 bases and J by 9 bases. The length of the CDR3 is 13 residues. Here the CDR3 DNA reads TGTGCCAGCAACGACCTTCAGGGGGAAGGGCAGTACTTC. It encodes CASNDLQGEGQYF.

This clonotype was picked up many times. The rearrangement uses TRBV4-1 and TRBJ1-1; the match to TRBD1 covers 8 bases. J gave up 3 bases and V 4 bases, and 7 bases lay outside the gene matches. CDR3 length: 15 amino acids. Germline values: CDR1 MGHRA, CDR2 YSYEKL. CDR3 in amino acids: CASSRLDRDDTEAFF. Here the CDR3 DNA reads TGCGCCAGCAGCCGATTGGACAGGGACGACACTGAAGCTTTCTTT.

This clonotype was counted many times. The CDR3 bases are TGTGCCAGCAGTAGGGAGAGCAATCAGCCCCAGCATTTT. This codes for CASSRESNQPQHF. This chain uses TRBV12-3 or TRBV12-4 with TRBJ1-5; the D is unclear. The CDR3 totals 13 residues. V shed 5 bases and J shed 1 base, with 6 bases lying between them.

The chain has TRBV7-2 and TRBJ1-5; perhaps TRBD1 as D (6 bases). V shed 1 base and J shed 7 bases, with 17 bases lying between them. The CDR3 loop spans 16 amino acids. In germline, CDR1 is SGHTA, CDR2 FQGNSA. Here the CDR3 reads CASSLEGGRNLQPQHF. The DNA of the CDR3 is TGTGCCAGCAGCTTAGAGGGGGGGCGTAATCTACAGCCCCAGCATTTT. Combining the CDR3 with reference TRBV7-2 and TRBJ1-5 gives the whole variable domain GAGVSQSPSNKVTEKGKDVELRCDPISGHTALYWYRQSLGQGLEFLIYFQGNSAPDKSGLPSDRFSAERTGGSVSTLTIQRTQQEDSAVYLCASSLEGGRNLQPQHFGDGTRLSIL.

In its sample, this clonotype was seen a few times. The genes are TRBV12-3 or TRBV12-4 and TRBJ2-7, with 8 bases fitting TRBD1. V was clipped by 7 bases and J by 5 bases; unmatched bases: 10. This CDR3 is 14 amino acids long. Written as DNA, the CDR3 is TGTGCCAGCACCTCTTTGGACAGGGTCCACGAGCAGTACTTC. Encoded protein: CASTSLDRVHEQYF.

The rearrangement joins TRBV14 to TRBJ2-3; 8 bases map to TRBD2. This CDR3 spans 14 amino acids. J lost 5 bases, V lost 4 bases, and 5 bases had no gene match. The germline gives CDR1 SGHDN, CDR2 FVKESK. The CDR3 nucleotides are TGTGCCAGCAGCCGGACTAGCTGGTTAGATACGCAGTATTTT. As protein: CASSRTSWLDTQYF.

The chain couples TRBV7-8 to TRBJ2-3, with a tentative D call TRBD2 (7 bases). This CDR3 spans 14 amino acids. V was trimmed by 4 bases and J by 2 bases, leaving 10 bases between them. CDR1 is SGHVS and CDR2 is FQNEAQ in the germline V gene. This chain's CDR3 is CASSWGGNTDTQYF. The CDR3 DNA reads TGTGCCAGCAGCTGGGGGGGCAACACAGATACGCAGTATTTT.

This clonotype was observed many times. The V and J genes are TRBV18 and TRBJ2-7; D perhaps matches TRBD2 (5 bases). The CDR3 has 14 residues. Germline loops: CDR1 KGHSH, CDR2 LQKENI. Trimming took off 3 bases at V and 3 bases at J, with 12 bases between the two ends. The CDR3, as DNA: TGTGCCAGCTCACCTCTGGGGAGTCGCTACGAGCAGTACTTC. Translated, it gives CASSPLGSRYEQYF.

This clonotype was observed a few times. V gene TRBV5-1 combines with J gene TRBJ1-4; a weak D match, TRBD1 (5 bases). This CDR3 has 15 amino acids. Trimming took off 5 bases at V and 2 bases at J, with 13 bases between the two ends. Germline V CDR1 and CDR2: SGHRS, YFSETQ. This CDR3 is CASRRLGATNEKLFF. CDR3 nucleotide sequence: TGCGCCAGCAGACGGCTTGGGGCGACTAATGAAAAACTGTTTTTT. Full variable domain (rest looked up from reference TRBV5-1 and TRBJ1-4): KAGVTQTPRYLIKTRGQQVTLSCSPISGHRSVSWYQQTPGQGLQFLFEYFSETQRNKGNFPGRFSGRQFSNSRSEMNVSTLELGDSALYLCASRRLGATNEKLFFGSGTQLSVL.

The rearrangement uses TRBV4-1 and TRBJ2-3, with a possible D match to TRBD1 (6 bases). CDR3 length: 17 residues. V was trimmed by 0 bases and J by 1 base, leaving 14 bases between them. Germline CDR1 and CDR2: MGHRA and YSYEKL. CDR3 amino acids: CASSQDLSRGRTDTQYF. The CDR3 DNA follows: TGCGCCAGCAGCCAAGATTTGTCCAGGGGACGCACAGATACGCAGTATTTT.